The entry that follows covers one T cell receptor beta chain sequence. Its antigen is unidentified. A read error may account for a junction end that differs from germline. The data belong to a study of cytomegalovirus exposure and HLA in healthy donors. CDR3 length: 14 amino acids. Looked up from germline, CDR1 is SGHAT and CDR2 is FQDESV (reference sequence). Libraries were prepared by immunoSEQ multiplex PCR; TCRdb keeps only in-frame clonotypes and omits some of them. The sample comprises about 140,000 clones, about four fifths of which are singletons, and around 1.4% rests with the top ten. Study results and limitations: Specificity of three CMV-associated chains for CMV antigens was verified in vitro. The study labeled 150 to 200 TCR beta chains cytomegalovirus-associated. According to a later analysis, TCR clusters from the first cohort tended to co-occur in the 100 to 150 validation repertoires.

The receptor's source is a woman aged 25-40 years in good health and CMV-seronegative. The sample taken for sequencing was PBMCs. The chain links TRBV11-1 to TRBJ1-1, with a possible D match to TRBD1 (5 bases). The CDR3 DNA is TGTGCCAGCAACTTACCGACAGAGAACACTGAAGCTTTCTTT. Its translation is CASNLPTENTEAFF. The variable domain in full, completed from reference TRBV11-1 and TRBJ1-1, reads EAEVAQSPRYKITEKSQAVAFWCDPISGHATLYWYRQILGQGPELLVQFQDESVVDDSQLPKDRFSAERLKGVDSTLKIQPAELGDSAMYLCASNLPTENTEAFFGQGTRLTVV.